Detailed here is one T cell receptor beta chain. The antigen remains unidentified. The data originate from a study of shared clonotypes between healthy human individuals. Using immunoSEQ multiplex PCR, the repertoire was profiled, and TCRdb retains in-frame clones only, with some absent. This repertoire shows approximately 2,300,000 clones, roughly 92% found once; its top ten account for more than 0.35%. All of the donors resided in Nashville, Tennessee, and each was a Caucasian adult. V was trimmed by 0 bases and J by 2 bases, leaving 11 bases between them. The CDR3 sequence is 16 residues long. Per germline, CDR1 LGHNA and CDR2 YNFKEQ. General study findings and limits: Large sequencing depth failed to make sorted-subset sequencing complete, rarefaction showed. The study found roughly 5% of naive CD4 clonotypes shared across several donors.

Sequencing was carried out using naive CD4+ T cells from PBMCs. Subset: CD45RA+ positively selected. The TCR originated in a man between 18 and 35 years old in good health. Some clones in this sample may be carry-over from other donors' samples. This chain links TRBV4-2 with TRBJ1-3; D uncertain. CDR3 nucleotide sequence: TGTGCCAGCAGCCAAGATATAGGGTTGGCTGGAAACACCATATATTTT. Its translation is CASSQDIGLAGNTIYF.